This T cell receptor (beta chain) derives from a study of identifying expanded T cells in peripheral blood (dated by TCRdb to 2018 to 2020). About the full investigation: Technical replicates were generated by sequencing separate aliquots of the same genomic DNA pool, with four replicates compared pairwise.

The immunoSEQ Assay, which uses bias-controlled multiplex PCR amplification of genomic DNA, was used to profile TCRbeta CDR3 regions. On the authors' methods: To quantify the absolute abundance of each unique TCRbeta CDR3 region, the sequences were collapsed and filtered. Differential abundance was assessed using a binomial (Fisher-equivalent) model and a beta-binomial model in which time-dependent variance fitted from healthy donors was added. Any clone with fewer than 5 combined templates was excluded, and a clone was called differentially abundant if its Benjamini-Hochberg FDR was below 0.01. In the beta-binomial model, variance was expressed as a function of the total template count across the two samples, in the form v = (b*log(k)+a)^2. TCRdb mirrors the immuneACCESS table, restricted to in-frame sequences. Some clones are absent from its copies; in checked studies, under half trace to an unresolved V gene, and the reason for the others is unknown. V, J and clone size derive from that table, while D and trimming were established from the DNA sequence. This sample gives 95,000 to 100,000 clones in total; around nine tenths of them show up just once. The ten largest clones represent approximately 18% of the sample.

No immune events such as infections were documented for the healthy donors during the collection period. Time-dependent variance in a beta-binomial model of T-cell clone differential abundance was calibrated using healthy-donor blood repertoires as a training cohort. The training cohort was composed of roughly ten healthy donors, 3 female and 7 male. An age range of about 29 to 65 years, with an average of about 43 years, was recorded for the donors. Whole blood from each healthy donor was obtained from a commercial supplier and was collected at three time points 2 to 3 weeks apart. Genomic DNA was extracted from unsorted whole blood for immunosequencing. Paper-wide results and their limitations: The binomial model flagged about 1.3 differentially abundant clones between technical replicates but 15 to 17 over around 2 weeks and roughly 20 over four weeks. For all healthy donors, the variance in clone template counts between approximately two-week samples rose significantly as total template count increased. The beta-binomial model significantly reduced the number of clones called differentially abundant and the false-positive rate across all healthy-donor time intervals. The authors expected that biological variance in healthy repertoires might rise further over much longer intervals, such as months to years.

Concerning this clone: The antigen it recognizes is unknown. Within one base of it there is no much larger clone, and no base qualities were kept.

CDR1 and CDR2 were assigned from the germline V gene (reference sequence) as SEHNR and FQNEAQ. Trimming takes 1 base from V and 7 bases from J, and the germline ends sit 5 bases apart. Including the terminal cysteine and phenylalanine, the CDR3 comprises 13 residues. CDR3 DNA is the only sequence kept; it has 39 bases, read in frame from the first base. Sequences were obtained from blood. The chain uses TRBV7-9 and TRBJ1-6, with no confident D gene call. This clonotype originated in a person aged 18 to 75 in good health. CDR3 protein: CASSLVENSPLHF. The sequenced DNA: TGTGCCAGCAGCTTAGTAGAGAATTCACCCCTCCACTTT. The variable domain in full, with residues beyond the CDR3 obtained from the reference TRBV7-9 and TRBJ1-6 genes, is DTGVSQNPRHKITKRGQNVTFRCDPISEHNRLYWYRQTLGQGPEFLTYFQNEAQLEKSRLLSDRFSAERPKGSFSTLEIQRTEQGDSAMYLCASSLVENSPLHFGNGTRLTVT.